These T cell receptor beta chains were read from a single sample in a study of human thymus T cells. Profiled with immunoSEQ multiplex PCR; TCRdb holds only in-frame clones, not every one. This sample has 120,000 or so clones, with 90% to 95% found just once. Sequencing was performed on thymus tissue. These TCRs come from a boy less than two years old with a congenital heart defect but otherwise immunologically healthy. CDR3s include the opening cysteine and the closing phenylalanine or tryptophan. D genes are given only for firm matches. Clone sizes are given selectively: once, few, many, or a class where the clone is expanded.

NA,TRBD1,TRBV6-1,15,TRBJ1-1,CASGRDRGWNTEAFF,TGTGCCAGCGGAAGAGACAGGGGGTGGAACACTGAAGCTTTCTTT
NA,NA,TRBV29-1,15,TRBJ1-2,CSVAQTPDVPYGYTF,TGCAGCGTTGCCCAAACTCCAGACGTTCCCTATGGCTACACCTTC
NA,NA,TRBV5-6,14,TRBJ1-1,CASSFGLPGTEAFF,TGTGCCAGCAGCTTCGGACTTCCCGGCACTGAAGCTTTCTTT
NA,TRBD1,TRBV19,14,TRBJ1-1,CASSQQGTNTEAFF,TGTGCCAGTAGCCAACAGGGGACGAACACTGAAGCTTTCTTT
NA,NA,TRBV28,12,TRBJ2-7,CASREQQHEQYF,TGTGCCAGCAGAGAACAGCAACACGAGCAGTACTTC
NA,TRBD2,TRBV29-1,19,TRBJ2-1,CSVVYSVDGGSKANNEQFF,TGCAGCGTTGTTTACAGTGTAGACGGGGGGTCCAAGGCAAACAATGAGCAGTTCTTC
NA,TRBD2,TRBV5-1,16,TRBJ2-7,CASSWSAGGPTGVQYF,TGCGCCAGCAGCTGGTCCGCGGGGGGCCCGACGGGGGTGCAGTACTTC
NA,NA,TRBV4-2,15,TRBJ2-7,CASSQRHPSWMGQYF,TGTGCCAGCAGCCAAAGACACCCCAGTTGGATGGGGCAGTACTTC
NA,NA,TRBV19,19,TRBJ1-2,CASSTLRGTHPSPNYGYTF,TGTGCCAGTAGTACCCTCCGGGGGACACATCCATCTCCTAACTATGGCTACACCTTC
NA,TRBD1,TRBV4-3,19,TRBJ2-1,CASSQDREGTALSYNEQFF,TGCGCCAGCAGCCAAGATCGAGAAGGGACAGCCCTCTCCTACAATGAGCAGTTCTTC
NA,TRBD1,TRBV5-1,16,TRBJ2-5,CASNGDTGTGEETQYF,TGCGCCAGCAACGGGGATACCGGGACAGGGGAAGAGACCCAGTACTTC
NA,TRBD2,TRBV4-1,15,TRBJ2-3,CASSQGAGGPVTQYF,TGCGCCAGCAGCCAAGGAGCGGGGGGTCCTGTTACGCAGTATTTT
once,NA,TRBV9,13,TRBJ1-6,CASSVDYNSPLHF,TGTGCCAGCAGCGTGGACTATAATTCACCCCTCCACTTT
NA,TRBD1,TRBV27,14,TRBJ2-7,CASSFRDSLYEQYF,TGTGCCAGCAGTTTCCGGGACAGCCTTTACGAGCAGTACTTC
NA,NA,TRBV6-6,15,TRBJ2-3,CASSYREIQPDTQYF,TGTGCCAGCAGTTACCGGGAGATTCAACCAGATACGCAGTATTTT
few,TRBD1,TRBV14,17,TRBJ2-1,CASSQDYFGTGVYEQFF,TGTGCCAGCAGCCAAGATTATTTTGGGACAGGGGTGTATGAGCAGTTCTTC
NA,NA,TRBV7-9,12,TRBJ2-7,CASSFRRDEQYF,TGTGCCAGCAGCTTCCGGCGGGACGAGCAGTACTTC
NA,NA,TRBV5-6,14,TRBJ1-4,CASSLTGAEEKLFF,TGTGCCAGCAGCTTGACCGGGGCGGAGGAAAAACTGTTTTTT
NA,NA,TRBV5-1,16,TRBJ1-1,CASSFAGTRCGTEAFF,TGCGCCAGCAGCTTTGCAGGGACCCGCTGCGGGACTGAAGCTTTCTTT
NA,NA,TRBV5-6,12,TRBJ2-7,CASSLRDLGQYF,TGTGCCAGCAGCTTACGTGACTTGGGGCAGTACTTC
NA,TRBD1,TRBV28,16,TRBJ1-5,CASSYRPGQGNQPQHF,TGTGCCAGCAGTTACCGCCCGGGACAGGGCAATCAGCCCCAGCATTTT
few,NA,TRBV6-6,11,TRBJ2-7,CASRGPYEQYF,TGTGCCAGCAGGGGGCCATACGAGCAGTACTTC
NA,NA,TRBV5-5,18,TRBJ2-2,CASSFTHDLTANTGELFF,TGTGCCAGCAGCTTTACCCATGATTTGACCGCGAACACCGGGGAGCTGTTTTTT
NA,TRBD2,TRBV7-9,14,TRBJ2-5,CASSEGLLGETQYF,TGTGCCAGCAGCGAGGGACTATTGGGAGAGACCCAGTACTTC
NA,NA,TRBV27,13,TRBJ2-3,CASSLRPQDTQYF,TGTGCCAGCAGTTTAAGGCCACAAGATACGCAGTATTTT
NA,NA,TRBV11-2,13,TRBJ2-4,CASSLVKEVIQYF,TGTGCCAGCAGCTTAGTAAAGGAGGTCATTCAGTACTTC
NA,NA,TRBV9,16,TRBJ2-3,CASSALRRGSTDTQYF,TGTGCCAGCAGCGCATTACGTCGGGGCAGCACAGATACGCAGTATTTT
NA,NA,TRBV5-6,15,TRBJ2-7,CASSPWGGSSYEQYF,TGTGCCAGCAGCCCCTGGGGCGGCAGCTCCTACGAGCAGTACTTC
NA,TRBD2,TRBV30,14,TRBJ2-3,CAWNLAGMGDTQYF,TGTGCCTGGAACCTAGCGGGGATGGGGGATACGCAGTATTTT
NA,NA,TRBV28,16,TRBJ2-4,CASIPDRIVAKNIQYF,TGTGCCAGCATCCCCGACAGGATAGTAGCCAAAAACATTCAGTACTTC
NA,TRBD2,TRBV12-5,15,TRBJ2-1,CASGNGRGGDYEQFF,TGTGCTAGTGGGAATGGCCGGGGGGGCGACTATGAGCAGTTCTTC
NA,TRBD2,TRBV5-1,18,TRBJ2-3,CASSFWLAGGQSTDTQYF,TGCGCCAGCAGCTTCTGGCTAGCGGGGGGCCAAAGCACAGATACGCAGTATTTT
NA,TRBD2,TRBV5-8,16,TRBJ2-1,CASSLRTSGGAGEQFF,TGTGCCAGCAGCCTCCGGACTAGCGGGGGGGCTGGTGAGCAGTTCTTC
NA,NA,TRBV20-1,11,TRBJ1-2,CSARFGYGYTF,TGCAGTGCCCGCTTTGGGTATGGCTACACCTTC
NA,NA,TRBV5-8,14,TRBJ1-3,CASSLTLSGNTIYF,TGTGCCAGCAGCTTGACCCTCTCTGGAAACACCATATATTTT
once,TRBD1,TRBV5-1,14,TRBJ1-1,CASSFRQGNTEAFF,TGCGCCAGCAGCTTCCGACAGGGGAACACTGAAGCTTTCTTT
NA,TRBD2,TRBV4-2,18,TRBJ2-3,CASSLGPLLAGEMDTQYF,TGTGCCAGCAGCCTGGGCCCCCTACTAGCGGGGGAGATGGATACGCAGTATTTT
NA,NA,TRBV4-2,18,TRBJ1-6,CASSQGSARPYFNSPLHF,TGTGCCAGCAGCCAAGGCTCTGCCAGGCCCTACTTTAATTCACCCCTCCACTTT
NA,NA,TRBV28,16,TRBJ1-5,CASSLPAVQRNQPQHF,TGTGCCAGCAGTTTACCCGCGGTGCAGCGCAATCAGCCCCAGCATTTT
NA,TRBD1,TRBV5-6,14,TRBJ1-2,CASSLDRGEDGYTF,TGTGCCAGCAGCTTGGACAGGGGGGAAGATGGCTACACCTTC
once,TRBD1,TRBV28,17,TRBJ1-6,CASSPRDRELLGSPLHF,TGTGCCAGCAGCCCCCGGGACAGGGAATTGTTGGGATCACCCCTCCACTTT
NA,TRBD1,TRBV2,17,TRBJ2-2,CASSEGGTAANTGELFF,TGTGCCAGCAGTGAAGGTGGGACAGCAGCGAACACCGGGGAGCTGTTTTTT
NA,NA,TRBV4-3,16,TRBJ2-7,CASSQVTGSGTYEQYF,TGCGCCAGCAGCCAAGTTACGGGTAGCGGAACCTACGAGCAGTACTTC
NA,TRBD1,TRBV7-9,14,TRBJ1-2,CASSPPTGGYGYTF,TGTGCCAGCAGCCCTCCGACAGGGGGCTATGGCTACACCTTC
NA,NA,TRBV5-1,16,TRBJ2-5,CASSPVGGRPSETQYF,TGCGCCAGCAGCCCGGTGGGGGGCCGTCCTTCAGAGACCCAGTACTTC
NA,NA,TRBV6-1,11,TRBJ1-2,CASSERGGYTF,TGTGCCAGCAGTGAAAGGGGGGGCTACACCTTC
NA,NA,TRBV6-1,14,TRBJ2-1,CASSAKVTLDEQFF,TGTGCCAGCAGTGCCAAGGTTACGTTGGATGAGCAGTTCTTC